A single sample is the source of the 24 T cell receptor beta chains below, sequenced in a study of spatial heterogeneity in lung cancer. General study findings and limits: Higher tumor mutation counts went along with higher counts of expanded intratumoral alpha and beta TCRs.

No antigen has been assigned to these receptors. Time point meaning: sample taken at primary tumor resection. TCRdb reanalysed the 5' RACE reads using MiXCR and keeps one entry per CDR3 protein. Seen here are about 11,000 distinct CDR3 sequences, roughly 7.4% observed once, and the top ten hold 22%. Sample: lung tumor tissue, taken at surgery. These receptors all come from a female donor with early-stage non-small cell lung cancer.

Many counts were recorded for this clonotype. This beta chain is an unintended read in a library built for alpha chains; its size means little. The chain uses TRBV11-2 and TRBJ2-5; D remains unclear. This CDR3 has 13 amino acids. CDR1 and CDR2 (germline): SGHAT, FQNNGV. Trimming removed 5 bases from V and 1 base from J, with 8 bases in between. The CDR3 DNA sequence: TGTGCCAGCAGCCTCGGGCTCCAAGAGACCCAGTACTTC. Its translation is CASSLGLQETQYF.

As for this clonotype: A read error may account for a junction end that differs from germline. This beta chain is a stray sequence in a library constructed for alpha chains; its clone size is not meaningful. V gene TRBV19 combines with J gene TRBJ1-3; a weak D match, TRBD1 (5 bases). Germline V gene data show CDR1 as LNHDA and CDR2 as SQIVND (reference sequence). This CDR3 region has 14 residues. The CDR3 is CTSGPGTSGNTIYF. CDR3 DNA sequence: TGTACCAGTGGACCAGGGACCTCTGGAAACACCATATATTTT.

This clonotype was counted at least ten times. This beta chain came through as a stray read in a library set up for alpha chains, and its size says little. The chain combines TRBV11-1 with TRBJ1-2; no clear D. V was clipped by 5 bases and J by 6 bases, with 13 bases between them. The germline CDR1 and CDR2 sequences are SGHAT and FQDESV (reference sequence). This CDR3 has 13 amino acids. The chain's CDR3 is CASSPIPGDGYTF. DNA for the CDR3: TGTGCCAGCAGCCCCATTCCCGGGGATGGCTACACCTTC.

About this clonotype itself: Within a library made for alpha chains, this beta chain is off target, and its count is uninformative. V is TRBV11-2 and J is TRBJ1-2; 7 nucleotides match TRBD1. This CDR3 has 14 residues. V lost 5 bases to trimming and J lost 8 bases; unmatched junction nucleotides: 11. CDR1 and CDR2 (germline): SGHAT, FQNNGV. CDR3 in amino acids: CASSATQGVGGYTF. For the CDR3, the DNA is TGTGCCAGCAGCGCGACCCAGGGGGTCGGCGGCTACACCTTC.

This clonotype appeared many times. Because the library targeted alpha chains, this beta chain is an off-target read whose size means little. The chain links TRBV19 to TRBJ1-4; TRBD1 aligns across 8 bases. CDR1 and CDR2 (germline): LNHDA, SQIVND (reference sequence). This CDR3 has 18 amino acids. V shed 4 bases and J 1 base; nucleotides not matched to a gene: 11. The CDR3 spells CASSTYTGGVGTNEKLFF. In DNA form, the CDR3 reads TGTGCCAGTAGTACCTACACAGGGGGAGTTGGAACTAATGAAAAACTGTTTTTT.

This clonotype has ten or more counts. The library was designed around alpha chains, so this beta chain is a stray read whose abundance carries little weight. The CDR3: CASSPRGYGYTF. CDR3 DNA: TGTGCCAGCAGTCCCAGGGGATATGGCTACACCTTC. The chain has TRBV27 and TRBJ1-2; perhaps TRBD1 as D (6 bases). The CDR3 contains 12 residues. Germline lookup yields CDR1 MNHEY and CDR2 SMNVEV (reference sequence). Trimming took 5 bases from V and 5 from J, leaving 9 bases between them.

This clonotype was seen more than once but under ten times. This beta chain lies outside the target of a library built for alpha chains; its clone size means little. As DNA, the CDR3 is TGCGCCAGCAGCCTAGATCCCGGGGCCTATAATTCACCCCTCCACTTT. The encoded protein is CASSLDPGAYNSPLHF. This rearrangement joins TRBV5-1 to TRBJ1-6; D gene unclear. Trimming stripped 4 bases from V and 2 bases from J, with 13 bases between. This CDR3 is 16 amino acids long. Germline V gene lookup returns CDR1 SGHRS and CDR2 YFSETQ. Full variable domain (remainder filled in from reference TRBV5-1 and TRBJ1-6): KAGVTQTPRYLIKTRGQQVTLSCSPISGHRSVSWYQQTPGQGLQFLFEYFSETQRNKGNFPGRFSGRQFSNSRSEMNVSTLELGDSALYLCASSLDPGAYNSPLHFGNGTRLTVT.

This clonotype was recorded many times. This beta chain slipped into a library made for alpha chains as a stray read, so its size is not meaningful. V usage is TRBV2 and J usage is TRBJ1-2, with D perhaps matching TRBD1 (5 bases). The germline CDR1 and CDR2 sequences are SNHLY and FYNNEI. CDR3 length: 13 residues. Trimming stripped 3 bases from V and 6 bases from J, with 11 bases between. The CDR3 is CASSDGGTDGYTF. The CDR3 region has the DNA TGTGCCAGCAGTGACGGGGGTACGGATGGCTACACCTTC.

This clonotype was observed at least ten times. This beta chain is an off-target read within a library intended for alpha chains, so its frequency means little. V gene TRBV29-1 combines with J gene TRBJ1-4; perhaps TRBD1 as D (5 bases). The V gene's germline CDR1 is SQVTM and CDR2 ANQGSEA. This CDR3 has 13 residues. V was pared by 0 bases and J by 9 bases, with 11 bases between. The CDR3 coding sequence is TGCAGCGTTGAAGAGATCGACAGCCAAAAACTGTTTTTT. Translated, it gives CSVEEIDSQKLFF.

This clonotype was counted many times. The library was designed around alpha chains, so this beta chain is a stray read whose abundance carries little weight. The CDR3 protein is CASRGPNYGYTF. In nucleotides, the CDR3 is TGTGCCAGCAGGGGACCTAACTATGGCTACACCTTC. This chain uses TRBV7-2 with TRBJ1-2; TRBD1 is a possible D gene (5 bases). CDR3 length: 12 amino acids. Per germline, CDR1 SGHTA and CDR2 FQGNSA. Trimming pared 6 bases from V and 0 bases from J, leaving 5 bases between.

With respect to this clonotype: Because the library targeted alpha chains, this beta chain is an off-target read whose size means little. The V gene is TRBV5-1, the J gene TRBJ2-5, with TRBD1 as a possible D gene (5 bases). V gave up 4 bases and J gave up 1 base, with 14 bases separating them. The CDR3 loop spans 15 amino acids. CDR1 is SGHRS, CDR2 YFSETQ, per germline. The DNA of the CDR3 is TGCGCCAGCAGCATAAACAGGAGATTCCAAGAGACCCAGTACTTC. As protein: CASSINRRFQETQYF.

This clonotype was counted at least ten times. This beta chain came through as a stray read in a library set up for alpha chains, and its size says little. This chain uses TRBV7-2 with TRBJ1-2; D is unclear. This CDR3 region has 13 residues. CDR1 and CDR2 (germline): SGHTA, FQGNSA. Trimming shortened V by 1 base and J by 6 bases, and 9 bases separated the two germline ends. The CDR3 region is CASSLDGADGYTF. The CDR3 nucleotides are TGTGCCAGCAGCTTAGATGGAGCGGATGGCTACACCTTC. The full variable domain, its missing parts supplied by reference TRBV7-2 and TRBJ1-2, is GAGVSQSPSNKVTEKGKDVELRCDPISGHTALYWYRQSLGQGLEFLIYFQGNSAPDKSGLPSDRFSAERTGGSVSTLTIQRTQQEDSAVYLCASSLDGADGYTFGSGTRLTVV.

This clonotype is medium-sized by share. The library was built for alpha chains, so this beta chain is an off-target read and its size means little. The chain is built from TRBV28 and TRBJ1-2, with no clear D. The V gene's germline CDR1 is MDHEN and CDR2 SYDVKM. Trimming removed 2 bases from V and 5 bases from J, with 9 bases in between. The CDR3 runs to 13 residues. CDR3 in DNA: TGTGCCAGCAGTTTAACAGTAGGATATGGCTACACCTTC. It yields the protein CASSLTVGYGYTF.

This clonotype showed up many times. This beta chain came through as a stray read in a library set up for alpha chains, and its size says little. This sequence joins TRBV20-1 and TRBJ2-3; D possibly corresponds to TRBD1 (5 bases). The length of the CDR3 is 14 residues. From germline, CDR1 is DFQATT and CDR2 SNEGSKA (reference sequence). V was cut by 3 bases and J by 4 bases, with 14 bases left in between. The CDR3 loop is CSASFTGVADTQYF. CDR3 sequence (DNA): TGCAGTGCTAGTTTTACAGGTGTCGCAGATACGCAGTATTTT.

By sample fraction, this clonotype is medium-sized (0.01 to 0.1%). Within a library made for alpha chains, this beta chain is off target, and its count is uninformative. The gene calls are TRBV20-1 and TRBJ1-1, with D uncertain. V shed 4 bases and J shed 1 base, with 4 bases lying between them. Per the germline V gene, CDR1 is DFQATT and CDR2 is SNEGSKA (reference sequence). The CDR3 is made up of 11 amino acids. The CDR3 sequence is CSATTNTEAFF. The CDR3 region has the DNA TGCAGTGCTACAACGAACACTGAAGCTTTCTTT.

With regard to this clonotype: Because this beta chain is a stray read in a library intended to capture alpha chains, its abundance should not be given much weight. This chain connects TRBV5-1 to TRBJ1-2; no clear D. The V gene lost 4 bases and the J gene lost 2 bases, with 12 bases spanning the gap. The germline V gene has CDR1 SGHRS and CDR2 YFSETQ. The CDR3 covers 14 residues. The CDR3 bases are TGCGCCAGCAGCCCCAGCGGATCCAACTATGGCTACACCTTC. It is translated as CASSPSGSNYGYTF.

In its sample, this clonotype was seen a few times. As an off-target read in a library built for alpha chains, this beta chain has a frequency of little significance. The chain recombines TRBV6-5 with TRBJ1-2; no firm D call. The germline gives CDR1 MNHEY, CDR2 SVGAGI. The CDR3 has 14 amino acids. Deletions cut 2 bases from V and 7 bases from J, with 14 bases between. CDR3 loop: CASSYEGDEVGYTF. Here the CDR3 DNA reads TGTGCCAGCAGTTACGAGGGTGATGAGGTTGGCTACACCTTC.

This clonotype showed up many times. This beta chain turned up in a library designed for alpha chains; as an off-target read, its abundance says little. The chain employs TRBV7-8 and TRBJ2-7; 11 nucleotides align to TRBD1. The CDR3 totals 15 residues. Germline V gene lookup returns CDR1 SGHVS and CDR2 FQNEAQ. V shed 6 bases, J shed 3 bases, and the junction held 7 bases outside the gene matches. Written as DNA, the CDR3 is TGTGCCAGCAGTACCGGACAGGGGGCGTTCTACGAGCAGTACTTC. This encodes CASSTGQGAFYEQYF.

This clonotype is labeled medium-sized. A library made for alpha chains picked up this beta chain off target, so its size means little. The chain links TRBV10-2 to TRBJ2-5; 8 bases align to TRBD1. V lost 5 bases and J lost 5; bases outside the gene matches: 4. The CDR3 covers 13 residues. The V gene's germline CDR1 is WSHSY and CDR2 SAAADI. CDR3 region: CASSPGGRETQYF. In DNA, the CDR3 is TGCGCCAGCAGTCCAGGGGGCCGGGAGACCCAGTACTTC.

This clonotype was counted many times. This beta chain lies outside the target of a library built for alpha chains; its clone size means little. V gene TRBV7-2 combines with J gene TRBJ2-4; D is possibly TRBD1 or TRBD2 (6 bases each). The CDR3 contains 19 residues. Trimming shortened V by 1 base and J by 0 bases, and 19 bases separated the two germline ends. Germline values: CDR1 SGHTA, CDR2 FQGNSA. The CDR3 nucleotides read TGTGCCAGCAGCTTAGAAGGGGGGCCAGGGACCCTAGCCAAAAACATTCAGTACTTC. Residues: CASSLEGGPGTLAKNIQYF.

On this clonotype itself: Since the library was made to target alpha chains, this beta chain is a stray read and its abundance is not meaningful. V and J are TRBV20-1 and TRBJ1-1; D remains ambiguous. This CDR3 is built from 16 residues. Per the germline V gene, CDR1 is DFQATT and CDR2 is SNEGSKA (reference sequence). The germline V and J ends were trimmed by 0 bases and 1 base, with 15 bases remaining between them. CDR3 coding DNA: TGCAGTGCTAGAGATTGGACCCTGACTGAGAACACTGAAGCTTTCTTT. Its translation: CSARDWTLTENTEAFF.

A note on this clonotype: This beta chain came through as a stray read in a library set up for alpha chains, and its size says little. The chain links TRBV12-3 or TRBV12-4 to TRBJ1-2, with D hard to call. V was clipped by 4 bases and J by 0 bases, with 12 bases between them. The CDR3 covers 15 residues. CDR3 nucleotides: TGTGCCAGCAGTTCCCGTAGAATTACTAACTATGGCTACACCTTC. Its translation is CASSSRRITNYGYTF.

This clonotype was counted ten times or more. The library was built for alpha chains, so this beta chain is an off-target read and its size means little. The chain has TRBV5-1 and TRBJ1-6; 8 bases match TRBD1. The germline V gene encodes CDR1 SGHRS and CDR2 YFSETQ. There are 19 residues in the CDR3. Unmatched junction bases numbered 18, after V lost 4 bases and J lost 6 bases. DNA for the CDR3: TGCGCCAGCAGCACCACCCCCCTTACCTATGGACAGGGTAATTCACCCCTCCACTTT. This translates into CASSTTPLTYGQGNSPLHF.

Sample share makes this clonotype medium-sized. For a library built for alpha chains, this beta chain is a stray read; little rests on its size. The rearrangement uses TRBV6-2 or TRBV6-3 and TRBJ2-1, with D tentatively TRBD1 (6 bases). The length of the CDR3 is 15 residues. CDR1 MNHEY and CDR2 SVGEGT come from the germline V gene. With 6 bases removed from V and 2 bases from J, the gap between germline ends came to 14 bases. DNA of the CDR3: TGTGCCAGCAGCCTGGACAGCGGCCCCTACAATGAGCAGTTCTTC. It is translated as CASSLDSGPYNEQFF.